Listed here are 4 T cell receptor beta chains from one sample, sequenced in a study of T-cell reconstitution after alpha-beta-depleted transplantation in children. The TCRbeta library was prepared with unique molecular identifiers. TCRdb called the PCR reads again in MiXCR, with one record for every CDR3 protein. Of a few hundred thousand distinct CDR3 sequences in the sample, roughly 15% are singletons; the top ten hold approximately 29%. The sequencing used PBMCs, mostly from graft donor cells, collected 360 days after TCRalphabeta/CD19-depleted stem cell transplant. Receptor source: a boy under two years old who had a stem cell transplant for Wiskott-Aldrich syndrome, so the T cells may come from the graft donor.

The rearrangement links TRBV29-1 to TRBJ2-1; 10 nucleotides agree with TRBD2. The V and J ends lost 8 bases and 6 bases, in that order; junction bases with no gene match: 4. The CDR3 sequence is 12 residues long. Germline V gene data show CDR1 as SQVTM and CDR2 as ANQGSEA. CDR3 bases: TGCAGCACTAGGACTAGCGGCAATGAGCAGTTCTTC. Protein sequence: CSTRTSGNEQFF.

There are many counts of this clonotype. The chain employs TRBV10-3 and TRBJ2-3; TRBD2 matches 13 bases. Per the germline V gene, CDR1 is ENHRY and CDR2 is SYGVKD. The trim removed 4 bases at V and 5 bases at J, leaving 3 bases unmatched. The CDR3 is made up of 15 amino acids. The CDR3 reads CAISGGLAGVDTQYF. CDR3 coding DNA: TGTGCCATCAGTGGCGGACTAGCGGGAGTAGATACGCAGTATTTT.

The table lists this clonotype with a few counts. This chain connects TRBV29-1 to TRBJ2-5; the match to TRBD1 covers 8 bases. This CDR3 spans 12 amino acids. The germline CDR1 and CDR2 sequences are SQVTM and ANQGSEA. Unmatched junction bases numbered 7, after V lost 8 bases and J lost 5 bases. Written as DNA, the CDR3 is TGCAGCATCCGGACAGGGAGGGAGACCCAGTACTTC. This codes for CSIRTGRETQYF. Filled out from reference TRBV29-1 and TRBJ2-5, the complete variable domain reads SAVISQKPSRDICQRGTSLTIQCQVDSQVTMMFWYRQQPGQSLTLIATANQGSEATYESGFVIDKFPISRPNLTFSTLTVSNMSPEDSSIYLCSIRTGRETQYFGPGTRLLVL.

The genes are TRBV6-1 and TRBJ2-7; 9 bases match TRBD1. The CDR3 is 16 amino acids. Germline V gives CDR1 MNHNS, CDR2 SASEGT. The V and J ends lost 6 bases and 3 bases, in that order; junction bases with no gene match: 12. The CDR3 loop reads CASSHPSDRGIYEQYF. DNA for the CDR3: TGTGCCAGCAGCCACCCCTCGGACAGGGGTATCTACGAGCAGTACTTC.